The 17 T cell receptor beta chains below come from one sample, sequenced in a study of regulatory T cells in long-lasting Graves disease. Stated time point: newly diagnosed GD, antithyroid drugs for less than 3 months. From PBMCs, RNA was extracted and then used to make the TCR library. Through Arm-PCR of CDR3 regions and iRepertoire HTBI primers, TCR beta libraries were built. MiXCR, applied by TCRdb to the multiplex PCR reads, yields one record per CDR3 protein. Among some 250,000 distinct CDR3 sequences listed, around 20% were seen once. The material was peripheral blood mononuclear cells (PBMCs), obtained at new diagnosis, from a patient treated with antithyroid drugs. The receptors originated from a female donor with Graves disease.

This chain uses TRBV5-1 with TRBJ2-7; D is unclear. The germline CDR1 and CDR2 sequences are SGHRS and YFSETQ. This CDR3 comprises 12 residues. The ends were cut back, 4 bases at V and 0 bases at J, with 5 bases in the middle. The CDR3 here is CASSGNSYEQYF. CDR3 DNA sequence: TGCGCCAGCAGCGGGAACTCCTACGAGCAGTACTTC.

This clonotype has at least ten counts. The V and J genes are TRBV11-2 and TRBJ2-1; 9 positions match TRBD2. Germline CDR1 and CDR2: SGHAT and FQNNGV. The V gene end was trimmed by 3 bases and the J gene end by 12 bases; junction bases not matched to a gene: 3. The CDR3 has 12 amino acids. Here the CDR3 reads CASSFAGGRQFF. CDR3 nucleotide sequence: TGTGCCAGCAGCTTTGCGGGAGGGAGGCAGTTCTTC.

This clonotype was detected many times. The CDR3: CASSAWDRVIEQYF. The CDR3, as DNA: TGTGCCAGCAGCGCTTGGGACAGGGTGATCGAGCAGTACTTC. The V gene is TRBV7-8, the J gene TRBJ2-7; 9 nucleotides line up with TRBD1. Per germline, CDR1 SGHVS and CDR2 FQNEAQ. J was trimmed by 6 bases and V by 5 bases; bases with no gene match: 8. The CDR3 runs 14 residues.

As regards this clonotype: A single base separates this from a much larger clone, so it may be a read error. The chain joins TRBV20-1 to TRBJ1-1, with D tentatively TRBD1 (5 bases). The germline V and J ends were trimmed by 6 bases and 0 bases, with 14 bases remaining between them. The CDR3 extends over 14 amino acids. Germline lookup yields CDR1 DFQATT and CDR2 SNEGSKA (reference sequence). The CDR3 sequence is CSAVRQHMNTEAFF. CDR3 nucleotides: TGCAGTGCGGTTAGACAGCATATGAACACTGAAGCTTTCTTT.

This clonotype showed up just a few times. Mismatch with germline at one junction end may stem from a read error. The chain uses TRBV5-1 and TRBJ2-7, with 7 positions matching TRBD2. Germline lookup yields CDR1 SGHRS and CDR2 YFSETQ. This CDR3 has 19 residues. The CDR3 region is CAGSSKFVWEGGYSYEQYF. In DNA form, the CDR3 reads TGCGCCGGCAGCTCAAAATTTGTATGGGAGGGTGGTTATTCCTACGAGCAGTACTTC.

This clonotype has just a few counts. A single base separates this from a much larger clone, so it may be a read error. V usage is TRBV12-3 or TRBV12-4 and J usage is TRBJ2-2, with D maybe TRBD2 (7 bases). The CDR3 is 15 amino acids. The CDR3 bases are TGTGCCAACAGTTTAGGGGGGGTAAACACCGGGGAGCTGTTTTTT. This codes for CANSLGGVNTGELFF.

This clonotype has just a few counts. V gene TRBV6-4 combines with J gene TRBJ2-2; D is ambiguous. Trimming stripped 5 bases from V and 1 base from J, with 11 bases between. Germline CDR1 MRHNA, CDR2 SNTAGT. The CDR3 sequence is 15 residues long. The CDR3 DNA reads as TGTGCCAGCAGTAAGACGCAGCAGAACACCGGGGAGCTGTTTTTT. Protein sequence: CASSKTQQNTGELFF.

This clonotype came up many times. V usage is TRBV7-2 and J usage is TRBJ2-3, with 7 bases matching TRBD2. The CDR3 consists of 16 residues. CDR1 is SGHTA, CDR2 FQGNSA, per germline. V lost 1 base to trimming and J lost 2 bases; unmatched junction nucleotides: 6. Here the CDR3 DNA reads TGTGCCAGCAGCTTAGTGGGCGGGAGCCTCACAGATACGCAGTATTTT. Translated, it gives CASSLVGGSLTDTQYF. Full variable domain (missing parts from reference TRBV7-2 and TRBJ2-3): GAGVSQSPSNKVTEKGKDVELRCDPISGHTALYWYRQSLGQGLEFLIYFQGNSAPDKSGLPSDRFSAERTGGSVSTLTIQRTQQEDSAVYLCASSLVGGSLTDTQYFGPGTRLTVL.

This clonotype has a count of ten or more. The chain recombines TRBV4-3 with TRBJ2-5; the D is unclear. CDR3 length equals 14 residues. Germline V gene sequence: CDR1 LGHNA, CDR2 YSLEER. V lost 0 bases, J lost 4 bases, and 9 bases lay in between. The DNA of the CDR3 is TGCGCCAGCAGCCAAGATACAAAGGGAGAGACCCAGTACTTC. It translates to CASSQDTKGETQYF.

The chain has TRBV20-1 and TRBJ2-1, with a weak D call TRBD2 (5 bases). CDR1 is DFQATT and CDR2 is SNEGSKA in the germline V gene (reference sequence). Trimming took 7 bases from V and 7 from J, leaving 8 bases between them. The CDR3 is 10 residues long. The CDR3 loop reads CSVLDNEQFF. Here the CDR3 DNA reads TGCAGTGTACTAGATAATGAGCAGTTCTTC.

This clonotype has at least ten counts. The V and J genes are TRBV2 and TRBJ1-2; D is undetermined. V was clipped by 6 bases and J by 5 bases, with 16 bases between them. From germline, CDR1 is SNHLY and CDR2 FYNNEI. The length of the CDR3 is 14 residues. CDR3 sequence (DNA): TGTGCCAGCAGCACTGGAGAGGAGACTTATGGCTACACCTTC. Protein sequence: CASSTGEETYGYTF. The full variable domain, its missing parts supplied by reference TRBV2 and TRBJ1-2, is EPEVTQTPSHQVTQMGQEVILRCVPISNHLYFYWYRQILGQKVEFLVSFYNNEISEKSEIFDDQFSVERPDGSNFTLKIRSTKLEDSAMYFCASSTGEETYGYTFGSGTRLTVV.

V usage is TRBV6-2 or TRBV6-3 and J usage is TRBJ2-7, with D tentatively TRBD2 (6 bases). V dropped 2 bases and J dropped 6 bases, with 14 bases sitting between them. The CDR3 is made up of 14 amino acids. CDR1 and CDR2 (germline): MNHEY, SVGEGT. The CDR3 here is CASSYVGGSCEQYF. CDR3 nucleotides: TGTGCCAGCAGTTACGTGGGAGGTAGCTGCGAGCAGTACTTC.

At least ten counts were recorded for this clonotype. This rearrangement joins TRBV28 to TRBJ1-5; 8 nucleotides match TRBD1. Germline V gene sequence: CDR1 MDHEN, CDR2 SYDVKM. Unmatched junction bases numbered 14, after V lost 7 bases and J lost 3 bases. This CDR3 has 17 amino acids. CDR3 amino acids: CASTPAHQTGDNQPQHF. DNA for the CDR3: TGTGCCAGCACCCCCGCCCACCAGACAGGGGACAATCAGCCCCAGCATTTT.

Concerning this clonotype itself: This may arise from a read error, as a much more abundant clone is one base away. The rearrangement links TRBV4-3 to TRBJ2-5; 9 positions match TRBD2. Germline assignment: CDR1 LGHNA and CDR2 YSLEER. V lost 4 bases to trimming and J lost 4 bases; unmatched junction nucleotides: 10. The CDR3 consists of 16 residues. CDR3 DNA sequence: TGCGCCAGCAGCCGACCTGGCGGGAGGGCCTCAGAGACCCAGTACTTC. Translation: CASSRPGGRASETQYF.

V is TRBV19 and J is TRBJ2-1; TRBD2 matches 7 bases. V was clipped by 4 bases and J by 6 bases; unmatched bases: 6. CDR1 is LNHDA, CDR2 SQIVND, per germline (reference sequence). The CDR3 has 14 residues. The DNA of the CDR3 is TGTGCCAGTAGTAGGGGAGGGAGGGGCAATGAGCAGTTCTTC. As protein: CASSRGGRGNEQFF.

There are many counts of this clonotype. The chain joins TRBV18 to TRBJ2-1; no clear D gene. Germline V lookup: CDR1 KGHSH, CDR2 LQKENI. The V gene lost 4 bases and the J gene lost 2 bases, with 12 bases spanning the gap. The CDR3 consists of 15 residues. CDR3 nucleotides: TGTGCCAGCTCACAGGTCGTGCAGCCCTACAATGAGCAGTTCTTC. Its protein is CASSQVVQPYNEQFF. Variable domain in full (rest from reference TRBV18 and TRBJ2-1): NAGVMQNPRHLVRRRGQEARLRCSPMKGHSHVYWYRQLPEEGLKFMVYLQKENIIDESGMPKERFSAEFPKEGPSILRIQQVVRGDSAAYFCASSQVVQPYNEQFFGPGTRLTVL.

This clonotype appeared many times. V gene TRBV24-1 combines with J gene TRBJ2-5; no clear D gene. Germline V gives CDR1 KGHDR, CDR2 SFDVKD. V was trimmed by 4 bases and J by 2 bases, leaving 13 bases between them. The CDR3 is made up of 15 amino acids. CDR3 protein: CATSEGPLHQETQYF. CDR3 DNA sequence: TGTGCCACCAGTGAGGGTCCCTTACATCAAGAGACCCAGTACTTC.